This note documents a single TCR beta chain sequence. Its antigen is currently unknown. The data are from a study of cytomegalovirus exposure and HLA in healthy donors. Study as a whole: About 85 million unique TCR sequences came from HLA-typed donors in an early release. Most donors, roughly 84% of around 400 genotyped, fell in the Caucasian-associated ancestry cluster. Study-level results: Excluded were some V segments that proved indistinguishable, including TRBV6-2 and TRBV6-3. Apparent HLA restriction characterized most CMV-associated TCR beta chains in a later analysis.

V lost 3 bases to trimming and J lost 5 bases, with 16 bases between them. Germline V CDR1 and CDR2: MDHEN, SYDVKM. CDR3 size: 15 residues. The PCR was carried out with 60 Vbeta primers and 13 Jbeta primers. The assay was immunoSEQ multiplex PCR, and TCRdb's table has in-frame clones only and misses some. The sample yields over 85,000 clones, approximately 83% seen once. Material: PBMCs. The receptor comes from a man in his forties in good health and CMV-seronegative. The chain links TRBV28 to TRBJ2-5; TRBD2 might be the D (7 bases). In nucleotides, the CDR3 is TGTGCCAGCAGTTTGGGCGGGGGCCTCCGGGAGACCCAGTACTTC. Its translation is CASSLGGGLRETQYF.